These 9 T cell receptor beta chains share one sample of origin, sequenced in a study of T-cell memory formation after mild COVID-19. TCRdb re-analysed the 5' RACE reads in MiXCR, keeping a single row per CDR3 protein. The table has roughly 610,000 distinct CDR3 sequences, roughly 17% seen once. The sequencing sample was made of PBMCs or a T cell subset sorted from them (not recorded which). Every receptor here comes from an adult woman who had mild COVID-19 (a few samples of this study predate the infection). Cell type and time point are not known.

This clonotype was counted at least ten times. This chain's CDR3 is CATSDLQRETGELFF. Written as DNA, the CDR3 is TGTGCCACCAGTGATTTACAGCGGGAGACCGGGGAGCTGTTTTTT. The chain recombines TRBV24-1 with TRBJ2-2; TRBD2 aligns across 8 bases. There are 15 residues in the CDR3. Germline trimming cut 1 base from V and 5 bases from J; bases unmatched to any gene: 2. CDR1 is KGHDR and CDR2 is SFDVKD in the germline V gene.

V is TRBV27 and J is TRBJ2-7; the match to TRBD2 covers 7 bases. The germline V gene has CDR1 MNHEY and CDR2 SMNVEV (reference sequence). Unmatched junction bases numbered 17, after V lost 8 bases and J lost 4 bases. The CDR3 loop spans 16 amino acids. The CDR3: CASLLAGDAEWYEQYF. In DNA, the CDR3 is TGTGCCAGCCTTCTGGCGGGAGATGCGGAATGGTACGAGCAGTACTTC.

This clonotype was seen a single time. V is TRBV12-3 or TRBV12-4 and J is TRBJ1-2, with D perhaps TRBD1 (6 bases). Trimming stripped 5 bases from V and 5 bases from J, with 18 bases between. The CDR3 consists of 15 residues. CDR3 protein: CASSHNTRGQYGYTF. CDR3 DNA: TGTGCCAGCAGTCACAATACCCGAGGACAGTATGGCTACACCTTC.

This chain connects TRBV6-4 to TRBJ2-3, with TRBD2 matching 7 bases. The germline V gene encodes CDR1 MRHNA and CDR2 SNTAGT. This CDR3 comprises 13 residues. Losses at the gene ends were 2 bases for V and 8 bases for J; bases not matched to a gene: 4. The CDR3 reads CASSDRGEGTQYF. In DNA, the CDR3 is TGTGCCAGCAGTGACCGGGGGGAGGGTACGCAGTATTTT.

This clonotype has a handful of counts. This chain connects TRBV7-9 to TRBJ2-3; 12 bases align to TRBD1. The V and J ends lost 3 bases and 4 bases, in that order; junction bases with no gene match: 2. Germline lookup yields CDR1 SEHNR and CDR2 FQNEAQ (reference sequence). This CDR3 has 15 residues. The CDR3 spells CASSFGTGGSDTQYF. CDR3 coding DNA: TGTGCCAGCAGCTTTGGGACAGGGGGCTCAGATACGCAGTATTTT.

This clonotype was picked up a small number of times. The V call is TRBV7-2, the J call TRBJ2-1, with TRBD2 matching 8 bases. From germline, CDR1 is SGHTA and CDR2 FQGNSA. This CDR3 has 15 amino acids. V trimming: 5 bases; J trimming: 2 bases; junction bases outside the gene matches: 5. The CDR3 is CASSAGLVPYNEQFF. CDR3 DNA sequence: TGTGCCAGCAGCGCGGGACTAGTGCCCTACAATGAGCAGTTCTTC.

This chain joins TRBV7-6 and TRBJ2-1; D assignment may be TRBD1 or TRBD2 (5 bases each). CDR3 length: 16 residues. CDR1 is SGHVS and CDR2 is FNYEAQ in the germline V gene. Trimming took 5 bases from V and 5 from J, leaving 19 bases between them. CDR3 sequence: CASSPRDGPLDNEQFF. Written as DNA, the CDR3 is TGTGCCAGCAGCCCCCGGGACGGACCACTCGACAATGAGCAGTTCTTC. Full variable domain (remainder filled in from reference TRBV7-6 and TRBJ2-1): GAGVSQSPRYKVTKRGQDVALRCDPISGHVSLYWYRQALGQGPEFLTYFNYEAQQDKSGLPNDRFSAERPEGSISTLTIQRTEQRDSAMYRCASSPRDGPLDNEQFFGPGTRLTVL.

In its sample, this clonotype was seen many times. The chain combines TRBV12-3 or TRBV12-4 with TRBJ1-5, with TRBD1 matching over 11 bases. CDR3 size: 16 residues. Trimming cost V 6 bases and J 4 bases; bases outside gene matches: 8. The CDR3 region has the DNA TGTGCCAGCAGCCCCGTCCGGGACAGGGGGAATCAGCCCCAGCATTTT. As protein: CASSPVRDRGNQPQHF.

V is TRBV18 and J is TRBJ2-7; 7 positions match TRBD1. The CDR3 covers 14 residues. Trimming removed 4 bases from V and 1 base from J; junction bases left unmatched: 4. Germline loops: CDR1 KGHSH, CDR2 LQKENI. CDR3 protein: CASSLTGFSYEQYF. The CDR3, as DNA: TGTGCCAGCTCACTGACAGGGTTTTCCTACGAGCAGTACTTC.